This T cell receptor beta chain was sequenced during a study of Tregs in tolerant kidney transplant recipients. In the case of this clone: What it binds is unknown. The read halts 3 residues ahead of the CDR3 end, with the missing end drawn from the germline J gene.

Mixed chimerism was transient after nonmyeloablative marrow transplants from related graft donors. The V gene's germline CDR1 is SGHDT and CDR2 YYEEEE. The CDR3 consists of 15 residues. With 1 base clipped from V and 2 bases from J, the junction kept 3 bases outside the gene matches. Study-wide points: In tolerant patients, donor-specific Tregs outgrew total Tregs, suggesting antigen-driven expansion.

Data came from immunoSEQ multiplex PCR; TCRdb stores just in-frame clones and leaves some out. This listing includes around 33,000 clones. This material consisted of CD4+ T cells from blood (PBMCs), taken 24 months after the transplant. This chain joins TRBV5-6 and TRBJ1-3; 7 bases match TRBD1. The TCR sequence derives from a human patient who received a combined kidney and bone marrow transplant. The graft donor may account for some of the T cells. CDR3 DNA, as far as it was read: TGTGCCAGCAGCTTGTATGACAGGGCTGGAAACACC. It translates to CASSLYDRAGNT. The whole CDR3 protein reads CASSLYDRAGNTIYF.